Presented here are 14 T cell receptor beta chains from one specimen sequenced in a study of CD8 T cells in ankylosing spondylitis. Broader study findings: What appeared characteristic of ankylosing spondylitis blood was a TCR beta motif of eight highly homologous variants.

No antigens are known for them. Each CDR3 protein gets one entry after TCRdb re-called the 5' RACE reads with MiXCR. The table has 800,000 to 900,000 distinct CDR3 sequences, about 12% seen once. The sequencing sample was made of blood, either unsorted or a sorted T cell fraction (not recorded which). The source of these receptors is a male donor with ankylosing spondylitis.

This clonotype was detected a few times. Possible read error: a much larger clone is one base away. V is TRBV29-1 and J is TRBJ2-4; D is unresolved. This CDR3 has 13 residues. Germline V gene data show CDR1 as SQVTM and CDR2 as ANQGSEA. V shed 5 bases and J shed 2 bases, with 10 bases lying between them. CDR3 DNA: TGCAGCGTTACCCCCGGAACCAAAAACATTCAGTACTTC. As protein: CSVTPGTKNIQYF.

This chain connects TRBV15 to TRBJ2-2, with 7 bases lining up with TRBD2. Germline loops: CDR1 LNHNV, CDR2 YYDKDF (reference sequence). V shed 1 base and J 11 bases; nucleotides not matched to a gene: 4. This CDR3 spans 13 amino acids. The chain's CDR3 is CATSRGGGIELFF. For the CDR3, the DNA is TGTGCCACCAGCAGAGGGGGGGGTATTGAGCTGTTTTTT. Variable domain in full (rest from reference TRBV15 and TRBJ2-2): DAMVIQNPRYQVTQFGKPVTLSCSQTLNHNVMYWYQQKSSQAPKLLFHYYDKDFNNEADTPDNFQSRRPNTSFCFLDIRSPGLGDTAMYLCATSRGGGIELFFGEGSRLTVL.

V usage is TRBV20-1 and J usage is TRBJ1-2; the D is unclear. The CDR3 sequence is 15 residues long. Germline CDR1 reads DFQATT; CDR2 reads SNEGSKA (reference sequence). With 0 bases removed from V and 2 bases from J, the gap between germline ends came to 13 bases. The CDR3 is CSARDAATPNYGYTF. Written as DNA, the CDR3 is TGCAGTGCTAGAGACGCAGCAACTCCGAACTATGGCTACACCTTC.

V and J are TRBV20-1 and TRBJ2-1; the match to TRBD1 covers 8 bases. The CDR3 is made up of 15 amino acids. Per germline, CDR1 DFQATT and CDR2 SNEGSKA (reference sequence). The junction had 8 bases not matched to a gene; V was cut back by 3 bases and J by 4 bases. The CDR3 sequence: CSASRPGTGYNEQFF. CDR3 in DNA: TGCAGTGCTAGCCGGCCCGGGACAGGATACAATGAGCAGTTCTTC.

This clonotype was counted only a few times. The J gene is TRBJ2-1, the V gene TRBV20-1, with 11 bases aligning to TRBD2. This CDR3 region has 14 residues. CDR1 DFQATT and CDR2 SNEGSKA come from the germline V gene (reference sequence). Losses at the gene ends were 6 bases for V and 13 bases for J; bases not matched to a gene: 14. The CDR3 nucleotides read TGCAGTGCAAATAGCGGGGGGGCCCTTTCGGGACAGTTCTTC. Amino acids: CSANSGGALSGQFF.

The sample holds a few counts of this clonotype. V gene TRBV7-9 combines with J gene TRBJ1-3, with no clear D. The length of the CDR3 is 16 residues. V lost 5 bases to trimming and J lost 8 bases, with 22 bases between them. Germline lookup yields CDR1 SEHNR and CDR2 FQNEAQ (reference sequence). The CDR3 sequence is CASSLTSSGRRDTIYF. CDR3 bases: TGTGCCAGCAGCCTCACTTCTTCGGGGAGAAGGGACACCATATATTTT.

CDR3 sequence: CASSYYPTGELFF. The CDR3 DNA is TGTGCCAGCAGTTACTATCCGACCGGGGAGCTGTTTTTT. The V call is TRBV6-6, the J call TRBJ2-2; D remains unclear. Germline lookup yields CDR1 MNHNY and CDR2 SVGAGI (reference sequence). The ends were cut back, 1 base at V and 5 bases at J, with 5 bases in the middle. The CDR3 consists of 13 residues.

This clonotype was recorded a few times. The chain joins TRBV11-3 to TRBJ2-1; D is unclear. The CDR3 length is 13 residues. Germline V gene sequence: CDR1 SGHNT, CDR2 YENEEA. V shed 4 bases and J shed 6 bases, with 10 bases lying between them. CDR3 sequence reads: CASSSLRPNEQFF. CDR3 DNA sequence: TGTGCCAGCAGCTCACTTCGGCCCAATGAGCAGTTCTTC.

The rearrangement uses TRBV20-1 and TRBJ2-7; tentative D call: TRBD1 (5 bases). Deletions cut 0 bases from V and 3 bases from J, with 12 bases between. This CDR3 has 14 amino acids. Germline CDR1 reads DFQATT; CDR2 reads SNEGSKA (reference sequence). This chain's CDR3 is CSARDQGRIYEQYF. Here the CDR3 DNA reads TGCAGTGCTAGAGATCAGGGCAGGATCTACGAGCAGTACTTC.

In this sample, this clonotype turned up a few times. The gene calls are TRBV20-1 and TRBJ2-2; 8 bases align to TRBD1. The germline gives CDR1 DFQATT, CDR2 SNEGSKA (reference sequence). CDR3 length: 15 amino acids. With V trimmed by 3 bases and J by 1 base, 4 bases remained unmatched. The CDR3 loop is CSASQGTGNTGELFF. As DNA, the CDR3 is TGCAGTGCTAGTCAGGGGACAGGGAACACCGGGGAGCTGTTTTTT.

This clonotype showed up just a few times. This sequence joins TRBV12-3 or TRBV12-4 and TRBJ1-3, with D hard to call. The CDR3 consists of 15 residues. V was pared by 5 bases and J by 2 bases, with 13 bases between. CDR3 in amino acids: CASSEQHNPGNTIYF. DNA of the CDR3: TGTGCCAGCAGTGAACAACATAATCCTGGAAACACCATATATTTT.

This clonotype occurred a few times. The chain joins TRBV3-1 to TRBJ2-4; the D is unclear. This CDR3 is 11 amino acids long. Germline V CDR1 and CDR2: LGHDT, YNNKEL (reference sequence). Between the trimmed V and J ends, which lost 6 bases and 4 bases, there was a span of 4 bases. As DNA, the CDR3 is TGTGCCAGCAGGGATAAAAACATTCAGTACTTC. It specifies CASRDKNIQYF.

The CDR3 reads CAISEAGTYNEQFF. CDR3 DNA: TGTGCCATCAGTGAAGCGGGTACATACAATGAGCAGTTCTTC. The rearrangement uses TRBV10-3 and TRBJ2-1; TRBD2 is a possible D gene (6 bases). V was shortened by 3 bases and J by 4 bases, with 10 bases between the two germline ends. The CDR3 extends over 14 amino acids. CDR1 is ENHRY and CDR2 is SYGVKD in the germline V gene.

This clonotype was counted ten times or more. The chain uses TRBV7-2 and TRBJ1-5, with D hard to call. Trimming stripped 5 bases from V and 6 bases from J, with 17 bases between. Germline CDR1 reads SGHTA; CDR2 reads FQGNSA. This CDR3 has 15 residues. The CDR3: CASSPRQGSPQPQHF. In DNA, the CDR3 is TGTGCCAGCAGCCCCCGACAAGGGAGCCCTCAGCCCCAGCATTTT.